Shown below are 26 T cell receptor beta chains from a single sample sequenced in a study of blood T cells in healthy people across ages. Together with a sample-barcoded 5' primer, a J-beta primer mix was included in a second PCR lasting roughly 6 to 12 cycles. A single record per CDR3 protein comes from TCRdb applying MiXCR to the 5' RACE reads. In the table there are about 680,000 distinct CDR3 sequences, roughly 49% of which are singletons. Sequencing used blood. The receptors here all came from a woman aged 55-75 years in good health.

This clonotype was detected once. The chain recombines TRBV3-1 with TRBJ1-1; TRBD1 matches at 7 bases. This CDR3 is built from 14 residues. Unmatched junction bases numbered 3, after V lost 4 bases and J lost 1 base. Germline V gene lookup returns CDR1 LGHDT and CDR2 YNNKEL (reference sequence). CDR3 amino acids: CASSRQGSNTEAFF. CDR3 nucleotides: TGTGCCAGCAGCCGACAGGGCTCGAACACTGAAGCTTTCTTT.

This rearrangement joins TRBV6-6 to TRBJ2-7; 7 bases are shared with TRBD1. The CDR3 totals 13 residues. Trimming cost V 6 bases and J 7 bases; bases outside gene matches: 9. The germline V gene has CDR1 MNHNY and CDR2 SVGAGI (reference sequence). This CDR3 is CASRLGQYNEQYF. The CDR3 DNA reads as TGTGCCAGCAGACTGGGACAGTACAATGAGCAGTACTTC.

This clonotype is a singleton in its sample. The CDR3 DNA reads TGTGCCAGCAGGATCGGCTCCGAGCAGTACTTC. This translates into CASRIGSEQYF. This rearrangement joins TRBV6-6 to TRBJ2-7; D unclear. The CDR3 sequence is 11 residues long. Between the trimmed V and J ends, which lost 6 bases and 6 bases, there was a span of 9 bases. Looked up from germline, CDR1 is MNHNY and CDR2 is SVGAGI (reference sequence).

This rearrangement joins TRBV28 to TRBJ1-4; D not resolved. Trimming left V 2 bases short and J 8 bases short, with 15 bases between. The length of the CDR3 is 15 residues. CDR1 and CDR2 (germline): MDHEN, SYDVKM. The CDR3 region is CASSLIGREQEKLFF. CDR3 DNA sequence: TGTGCCAGCAGTTTAATAGGGAGGGAACAGGAAAAACTGTTTTTT.

This clonotype was seen repeatedly, ten times or more. The chain carries TRBV5-1 and TRBJ1-1; no reliable D call. Germline loops: CDR1 SGHRS, CDR2 YFSETQ. Trimming took off 2 bases at V and 5 bases at J, with 16 bases between the two ends. CDR3 length: 15 amino acids. CDR3 residues: CASSFDVGPSTEAFF. The DNA for the CDR3 is TGCGCCAGCAGCTTCGACGTAGGGCCATCGACTGAAGCTTTCTTT.

A few counts support this clonotype. The rearrangement links TRBV28 to TRBJ2-7; 8 bases match TRBD2. V lost 2 bases and J lost 7; bases outside the gene matches: 16. The CDR3 length is 17 residues. Germline CDR1 is MDHEN and CDR2 is SYDVKM. Here the CDR3 reads CASSLAQSGSGHNEQYF. CDR3 nucleotide sequence: TGTGCCAGCAGTTTAGCCCAGAGCGGGAGTGGTCACAATGAGCAGTACTTC.

The genes are TRBV7-3 and TRBJ2-3; D might be TRBD2 (7 bases). The CDR3 has 18 residues. Deletions cut 0 bases from V and 0 bases from J, with 16 bases between. From germline, CDR1 is SGHTA and CDR2 FQGTGA. The DNA of the CDR3 is TGTGCCAGCAGCTTAACATACGGCGGGGGCTTTAGCACAGATACGCAGTATTTT. It translates to CASSLTYGGGFSTDTQYF.

The CDR3 DNA reads as TGTGCCAGCAGCTCGATCTCCGGGGGAAAGACTGAAGCTTTCTTT. Translated: CASSSISGGKTEAFF. J is TRBJ1-1 and V is TRBV7-8; D is possibly TRBD1 (5 bases). Germline-derived CDR1 and CDR2 are SGHVS and FQNEAQ. V gave up 4 bases and J gave up 5 bases, with 17 bases separating them. The CDR3 covers 15 residues.

This clonotype was recorded only once. This rearrangement joins TRBV7-2 to TRBJ2-3, with TRBD2 matching over 12 bases. CDR1 SGHTA and CDR2 FQGNSA come from the germline V gene. The V and J ends lost 3 bases and 6 bases, in that order; junction bases with no gene match: 10. The CDR3 has 17 residues. CDR3 residues: CASSFLAGGQPGDTQYF. In nucleotides, the CDR3 is TGTGCCAGCAGCTTCCTAGCGGGGGGGCAGCCGGGGGATACGCAGTATTTT. Using reference TRBV7-2 and TRBJ2-3 for the parts outside the CDR3, the full variable domain is GAGVSQSPSNKVTEKGKDVELRCDPISGHTALYWYRQSLGQGLEFLIYFQGNSAPDKSGLPSDRFSAERTGGSVSTLTIQRTQQEDSAVYLCASSFLAGGQPGDTQYFGPGTRLTVL.

This clonotype has a single count. V usage is TRBV7-2 and J usage is TRBJ2-1; possible D gene TRBD2, 5 bases. The J call may be in error: the DNA end matches TRBJ2-7 better. The CDR3 sequence is 16 residues long. Germline V gives CDR1 SGHTA, CDR2 FQGNSA. CDR3 bases: TGTGCCAGCAGCTTAGTGGTGGGAGCTTCAAGCAATGAGCAGTACTTC. Its translation: CASSLVVGASSNEQYF.

The rearrangement uses TRBV27 and TRBJ2-1; 10 nucleotides match TRBD2. Germline lookup yields CDR1 MNHEY and CDR2 SMNVEV (reference sequence). The CDR3 runs to 16 residues. With V trimmed by 3 bases and J by 6 bases, 8 bases remained unmatched. The CDR3 DNA is TGTGCCAGCAGTTTTACCAGCGGGAGGGTCTCCAATGAGCAGTTCTTC. This sequence encodes CASSFTSGRVSNEQFF.

This clonotype was found a few times. The chain couples TRBV7-2 to TRBJ2-1; 11 bases match TRBD1. The ends lost 2 bases at V and 7 bases at J; junction bases unmatched: 7. The CDR3 covers 16 residues. The germline CDR1 and CDR2 sequences are SGHTA and FQGNSA. Written as DNA, the CDR3 is TGTGCCAGCAGCTTACTCGGACAGGGGGCGCGTAATGAGCAGTTCTTC. Its translation is CASSLLGQGARNEQFF.

This clonotype turned up a few times. The chain carries TRBV20-1 and TRBJ2-1; the D is unclear. Trimming took off 0 bases at V and 3 bases at J, with 9 bases between the two ends. The CDR3 covers 14 residues. Germline loops: CDR1 DFQATT, CDR2 SNEGSKA (reference sequence). CDR3 region: CSARDGLIYNEQFF. The CDR3 DNA is TGCAGTGCTAGAGATGGCCTAATCTACAATGAGCAGTTCTTC.

The rearrangement links TRBV29-1 to TRBJ2-6; tentatively, D is TRBD2 (6 bases). Germline loops: CDR1 SQVTM, CDR2 ANQGSEA. CDR3 length: 14 amino acids. Trimming removed 3 bases from V and 2 bases from J, with 8 bases in between. The CDR3 nucleotides are TGCAGCGTTGATGCGGGGACTGGGGCCAACGTCCTGACTTTC. Translating it yields CSVDAGTGANVLTF.

CDR3 loop: CASSSLGLELTDTQYF. Written as DNA, the CDR3 is TGTGCCAGCAGCTCCCTGGGACTCGAACTCACAGATACGCAGTATTTT. This chain joins TRBV11-2 and TRBJ2-3; perhaps TRBD2 as D (6 bases). Deletions cut 4 bases from V and 2 bases from J, with 16 bases between. The germline V gene has CDR1 SGHAT and CDR2 FQNNGV. The length of the CDR3 is 16 residues.

This clonotype was seen only once. The genes are TRBV24-1 and TRBJ2-3, with 8 bases that match TRBD1. The CDR3 runs to 18 residues. V dropped 5 bases and J dropped 3; count of bases not matched to a gene: 15. Germline loops: CDR1 KGHDR, CDR2 SFDVKD. The CDR3 sequence: CATSGPAGGSLWTDTQYF. The CDR3 DNA reads as TGTGCCACCAGTGGTCCGGCAGGGGGCTCTCTCTGGACAGATACGCAGTATTTT.

This clonotype was picked up many times. V gene TRBV5-1 combines with J gene TRBJ2-5, with TRBD2 matching over 14 bases. Germline V gene sequence: CDR1 SGHRS, CDR2 YFSETQ. This CDR3 is 16 amino acids long. J gave up 6 bases and V 2 bases, and 6 bases lay outside the gene matches. DNA for the CDR3: TGCGCCAGCAGCTTAGGGACTAGCGGGAGTATGAAGACCCAGTACTTC. It codes for CASSLGTSGSMKTQYF.

The rearrangement joins TRBV2 to TRBJ1-1, with D possibly matching TRBD1 (5 bases). The CDR3 consists of 14 residues. The V end lost 3 bases, the J end lost 4 bases, and 12 bases lay between the germline ends. Germline-derived CDR1 and CDR2 are SNHLY and FYNNEI. The CDR3 coding sequence is TGTGCCAGCAGTGAGTTGGGGCAGTCCACTGAAGCTTTCTTT. Encoded protein: CASSELGQSTEAFF.

J is TRBJ1-1 and V is TRBV7-9; 10 nucleotides agree with TRBD1. The germline gives CDR1 SEHNR, CDR2 FQNEAQ (reference sequence). The CDR3 extends over 14 amino acids. Trimming removed 2 bases from V and 10 bases from J; junction bases left unmatched: 7. Here the CDR3 reads CASSLHQGQGGAFF. The DNA for the CDR3 is TGTGCCAGCAGCTTACACCAAGGACAGGGGGGAGCTTTCTTT.

A note on this clonotype: A much larger clone lies one base from this, so it may be a read error. The chain has TRBV20-1 and TRBJ2-5; D is unresolved. V was trimmed by 1 base and J by 0 bases, leaving 18 bases between them. The CDR3 spans 17 residues. Per the germline V gene, CDR1 is DFQATT and CDR2 is SNEGSKA (reference sequence). The chain's CDR3 is CSARGLFRAGNQETQYF. The DNA for the CDR3 is TGCAGTGCTAGAGGTCTCTTTCGTGCTGGGAACCAAGAGACCCAGTACTTC.

For this clonotype: The junction departs from germline at one end; a sequencing error may be responsible. J is TRBJ2-3 and V is TRBV5-6, with 7 nucleotides matching TRBD1. The CDR3 extends over 16 amino acids. Germline CDR1 SGHDT, CDR2 YYEEEE. CDR3 nucleotides: TGTGCCAGCTGCTTCGTCCCGGGACAGAGATCAGATACGCAGTATTTT. Encoded protein: CASCFVPGQRSDTQYF.

The rearrangement joins TRBV7-2 to TRBJ1-4; tentative D call: TRBD1 (5 bases). The CDR3 is made up of 17 amino acids. V lost 5 bases to trimming and J lost 0 bases, with 16 bases between them. The germline gives CDR1 SGHTA, CDR2 FQGNSA. CDR3 region: CASSPTWGRTTNEKLFF. DNA of the CDR3: TGTGCCAGCAGCCCCACATGGGGGAGAACAACTAATGAAAAACTGTTTTTT.

CDR3 loop: CASTEGNTGELFF. The DNA of the CDR3 is TGCGCCAGCACGGAGGGAAACACCGGGGAGCTGTTTTTT. This chain uses TRBV5-1 with TRBJ2-2; tentatively, D is TRBD2 (6 bases). Germline V gene sequence: CDR1 SGHRS, CDR2 YFSETQ. This CDR3 is built from 13 residues. Trimming stripped 6 bases from V and 2 bases from J, with 8 bases between. Filled out from reference TRBV5-1 and TRBJ2-2, the complete variable domain reads KAGVTQTPRYLIKTRGQQVTLSCSPISGHRSVSWYQQTPGQGLQFLFEYFSETQRNKGNFPGRFSGRQFSNSRSEMNVSTLELGDSALYLCASTEGNTGELFFGEGSRLTVL.

For the CDR3, the DNA is TGCGCCAGCATTGGGACAGGGAGGTTGGACACTGAAGCTTTCTTT. It yields the protein CASIGTGRLDTEAFF. The chain joins TRBV10-2 to TRBJ1-1, with 9 bases lining up with TRBD1. This CDR3 region has 15 residues. Germline CDR1 reads WSHSY; CDR2 reads SAAADI. V shed 7 bases and J 3 bases; nucleotides not matched to a gene: 9.

V and J are TRBV6-6 and TRBJ2-4; maybe TRBD2 (6 bases). V shed 4 bases and J shed 4 bases, with 11 bases lying between them. The germline gives CDR1 MNHNY, CDR2 SVGAGI (reference sequence). The CDR3 runs 14 residues. CDR3 loop: CASSSPEGKNIQYF. CDR3 nucleotide sequence: TGTGCCAGCAGTTCCCCGGAGGGGAAAAACATTCAGTACTTC.

This clonotype was counted a few times. For the CDR3, the DNA is TGTGCCAGCAACCCCCCCGGGACAGGGAGTATCGGATCACCCCTCCACTTT. Its protein product is CASNPPGTGSIGSPLHF. The chain employs TRBV5-8 and TRBJ1-6; 9 nucleotides agree with TRBD1. The V segment lost 6 bases and the J segment 10 bases; nucleotides outside the gene matches: 17. This CDR3 region has 17 residues. Germline V gives CDR1 SGHTS, CDR2 YDEGEE.